This T cell receptor beta chain stems from a study of shared T cell receptors in the human thymus. Only in-frame clones appear in the TCRdb table, and some are missing; sequencing was by immunoSEQ multiplex PCR. The sample consists of 550,000 to 800,000 clones, 80% to 90% of them appearing once. The CDR3 is made up of 15 amino acids. Trimming cost V 0 bases and J 1 base, with 9 bases left between them. CDR1 is SGDLS, CDR2 YYNGEE, per germline. This sample was also put to use in a study of human thymus T cells. As that study records: Corrective heart surgery yielded resections, and these provided the thymus tissue.

The chain links TRBV9 to TRBJ2-3; D unclear. Sequenced input: thymocytes. This clonotype was sampled from a girl under two years old with a congenital heart defect. CDR3 DNA: TGTGCCAGCAGCGTAGACTACCCTGGCACAGATACGCAGTATTTT. Translating gives CASSVDYPGTDTQYF.